These 19 T cell receptor beta chains came from one sample sequenced in a study of Graves' ophthalmopathy and Graves' hyperthyroidism. RNA transcripts were the template, and TCR beta CDR3 regions were amplified from them. First-round RT-PCR employed HTBI primers, with a second-round multiplex PCR after it. TCRdb reanalysed the multiplex PCR reads using MiXCR and keeps one entry per CDR3 protein. The table has 650,000 to 900,000 distinct CDR3 sequences, about 44% seen once. The sequencing sample was made of peripheral blood. These receptors were collected from an adult man with Graves' ophthalmopathy.

This rearrangement joins TRBV7-9 to TRBJ2-7, with D tentatively TRBD1 (5 bases). Germline CDR1 SEHNR, CDR2 FQNEAQ (reference sequence). V lost 5 bases to trimming and J lost 5 bases, with 16 bases between them. This CDR3 comprises 14 residues. The CDR3 nucleotides read TGTGCCAGCAGCCAAGGCCTGGGGCGACACGAGCAGTACTTC. It specifies CASSQGLGRHEQYF.

The chain carries TRBV25-1 and TRBJ2-6; 7 bases are shared with TRBD2. Germline trimming cut 11 bases from V and 0 bases from J; bases unmatched to any gene: 10. The CDR3 has 16 amino acids. Per germline, CDR1 MGHDK and CDR2 SYGVNS. This CDR3 reads CAWSGGGASGANVLTF. The CDR3 coding sequence is TGTGCCTGGAGTGGGGGAGGGGCCTCTGGGGCCAACGTCCTGACTTTC.

In its sample, this clonotype was seen a few times. CDR3 in amino acids: CASSQVSGGRTEAFF. DNA of the CDR3: TGTGCCAGCAGCCAAGTTTCCGGGGGGAGAACTGAAGCTTTCTTT. This chain links TRBV14 with TRBJ1-1; tentative D call: TRBD1 (5 bases). V was shortened by 1 base and J by 5 bases, with 14 bases between the two germline ends. The CDR3 sequence is 15 residues long. The V gene's germline CDR1 is SGHDN and CDR2 FVKESK.

The chain combines TRBV20-1 with TRBJ2-7, with a weak D call TRBD1 (6 bases). Trimming removed 1 base at V and 0 bases at J, with 13 bases between. CDR3 length: 15 amino acids. CDR1 is DFQATT, CDR2 SNEGSKA, per germline (reference sequence). The CDR3: CSARGVDRTSYEQYF. Here the CDR3 DNA reads TGCAGTGCTAGAGGCGTCGACAGGACCTCCTACGAGCAGTACTTC.

This clonotype was recorded only once. This may arise from a read error, as a much more abundant clone is one base away. Without the conserved terminal phenylalanine or tryptophan, this CDR3 likely stems from a read error. J is TRBJ1-2 and V is TRBV20-1, with D hard to call. CDR3 length: 11 residues. From germline, CDR1 is DFQATT and CDR2 SNEGSKA (reference sequence). V lost 3 bases, J lost 5 bases, and 7 bases lay in between. The CDR3 protein is CSASSPYGYTL. In DNA, the CDR3 is TGCAGTGCTAGTAGCCCATATGGCTACACCCTC.

The CDR3 is CASSYSIGTSGRTTYEQYF. CDR3 sequence (DNA): TGTGCCAGCAGTTACTCGATCGGGACTAGCGGGAGAACGACCTACGAGCAGTACTTC. The chain combines TRBV2 with TRBJ2-7; 14 bases are a match to TRBD2. This CDR3 region has 19 residues. V lost 5 bases and J lost 2; bases outside the gene matches: 14. CDR1 and CDR2 from the germline V gene are SNHLY and FYNNEI.

Comments on this clonotype: A read error is possible here, since a much larger clone lies one base away. The gene calls are TRBV2 and TRBJ2-7, with 7 nucleotides matching TRBD1. CDR1 is SNHLY and CDR2 is FYNNEI in the germline V gene. This CDR3 spans 15 amino acids. This CDR3 reads CARSGGQAPSYEQYF. The CDR3 region has the DNA TGTGCCAGGAGTGGTGGACAGGCCCCTTCCTACGAGCAGTACTTC.

The genes are TRBV7-9 and TRBJ2-7; 9 nucleotides match TRBD2. The CDR3 runs to 16 residues. Trimming took 5 bases from V and 1 from J; bases not matched to a gene: 9. Germline V gene lookup returns CDR1 SEHNR and CDR2 FQNEAQ (reference sequence). CDR3 region: CASSPNSGSESYEQYF. CDR3 in DNA: TGTGCCAGCAGCCCCAATAGCGGGAGTGAGTCCTACGAGCAGTACTTC.

This clonotype was counted between two and nine times. The rearrangement joins TRBV24-1 to TRBJ1-5; D might be TRBD1 (6 bases). Deletions cut 12 bases from V and 6 bases from J, with 14 bases between. The CDR3 runs to 12 residues. Germline loops: CDR1 KGHDR, CDR2 SFDVKD. The CDR3 DNA sequence: TGTGCCTCGCGAGGGGGAGGTCAGCCCCAGCATTTT. This codes for CASRGGGQPQHF.

V and J are TRBV12-3 or TRBV12-4 and TRBJ2-7; 9 bases fit TRBD1. The CDR3 extends over 13 amino acids. Trimming at V came to 7 bases and at J to 5 bases, leaving 6 bases not matched to a gene. The chain's CDR3 is CASTGQGSHEQYF. Here the CDR3 DNA reads TGTGCCAGCACGGGACAGGGAAGCCACGAGCAGTACTTC.

This clonotype came up once. The chain couples TRBV24-1 to TRBJ1-5; D may be TRBD1 (6 bases). V shed 7 bases and J shed 7 bases, with 19 bases lying between them. CDR3 size: 15 residues. CDR1 and CDR2 (germline): KGHDR, SFDVKD. The CDR3 region has the DNA TGTGCCACCAGCAGCCCTGAGGGCAGGGGACAGCCCCAGCATTTT. Translated, it gives CATSSPEGRGQPQHF.

This clonotype was counted only a few times. The rearrangement uses TRBV5-1 and TRBJ2-2; 9 bases agree with TRBD2. With V trimmed by 4 bases and J by 5 bases, 9 bases remained unmatched. The CDR3 spans 16 residues. Germline loops: CDR1 SGHRS, CDR2 YFSETQ. The CDR3 DNA sequence: TGCGCCAGCAGCCCAGACCTAGCGGGAAATACCGGGGAGCTGTTTTTT. This encodes CASSPDLAGNTGELFF.

This clonotype has more than one count but fewer than ten. This rearrangement joins TRBV19 to TRBJ2-6, with 7 bases lining up with TRBD1. V gave up 11 bases and J gave up 4 bases; unmatched junction bases: 8. The V gene's germline CDR1 is LNHDA and CDR2 SQIVND (reference sequence). The CDR3 runs 14 residues. The CDR3, as DNA: TGTGCCGTCAAAAGGGGGCCCGGGGCCAACGTCCTGACTTTC. This encodes CAVKRGPGANVLTF.

At least ten counts were recorded for this clonotype. The chain joins TRBV25-1 to TRBJ2-5, with a possible D match to TRBD2 (6 bases). V was cut by 3 bases and J by 1 base, with 18 bases left in between. The CDR3 is made up of 17 amino acids. The V gene's germline CDR1 is MGHDK and CDR2 SYGVNS. CDR3 bases: TGTGCCAGCAGTGACGGGTCTCCGGGACTGTTCCAAGAGACCCAGTACTTC. Its translation is CASSDGSPGLFQETQYF.

This clonotype was found many times. The chain recombines TRBV29-1 with TRBJ1-1; D is possibly TRBD1 (6 bases). V shed 4 bases and J shed 0 bases, with 9 bases lying between them. The CDR3 consists of 13 residues. Germline CDR1 SQVTM, CDR2 ANQGSEA. Written as DNA, the CDR3 is TGCAGCGTTGGGGGGGGGCTGAACACTGAAGCTTTCTTT. This translates into CSVGGGLNTEAFF.

The chain couples TRBV20-1 to TRBJ2-2; 7 nucleotides agree with TRBD2. This CDR3 spans 17 amino acids. The junction had 8 bases not matched to a gene; V was cut back by 0 bases and J by 1 base. Germline V gene data show CDR1 as DFQATT and CDR2 as SNEGSKA (reference sequence). The CDR3 DNA reads as TGCAGTGCTAGAGACGGGAGGTTGACCTTGAACACCGGGGAGCTGTTTTTT. Translated, it gives CSARDGRLTLNTGELFF.

The CDR3, as DNA: TGTGCCAGCGTTGAAGATCGGGCCGGGGAGCTGTTTTTT. Its protein product is CASVEDRAGELFF. The chain uses TRBV25-1 and TRBJ2-2, with D uncertain. Looked up from germline, CDR1 is MGHDK and CDR2 is SYGVNS. V lost 8 bases, J lost 6 bases, and 13 bases lay in between. This CDR3 contains 13 residues.

V and J are TRBV25-1 and TRBJ1-5; 10 bases fit TRBD1. J gave up 6 bases and V 5 bases, and 7 bases lay outside the gene matches. Germline loops: CDR1 MGHDK, CDR2 SYGVNS. The CDR3 loop spans 15 amino acids. This CDR3 reads CASSLPRTGGQPQHF. As DNA, the CDR3 is TGTGCCAGCAGTCTGCCCCGGACAGGGGGTCAGCCCCAGCATTTT.

This clonotype appeared many times. The chain carries TRBV2 and TRBJ1-1; no clear D gene. The V end lost 5 bases, the J end lost 0 bases, and 10 bases lay between the germline ends. The CDR3 runs 14 residues. Germline CDR1 reads SNHLY; CDR2 reads FYNNEI. The CDR3 loop reads CASSLGGMNTEAFF. The CDR3 DNA follows: TGTGCCAGCAGTCTGGGAGGAATGAACACTGAAGCTTTCTTT.